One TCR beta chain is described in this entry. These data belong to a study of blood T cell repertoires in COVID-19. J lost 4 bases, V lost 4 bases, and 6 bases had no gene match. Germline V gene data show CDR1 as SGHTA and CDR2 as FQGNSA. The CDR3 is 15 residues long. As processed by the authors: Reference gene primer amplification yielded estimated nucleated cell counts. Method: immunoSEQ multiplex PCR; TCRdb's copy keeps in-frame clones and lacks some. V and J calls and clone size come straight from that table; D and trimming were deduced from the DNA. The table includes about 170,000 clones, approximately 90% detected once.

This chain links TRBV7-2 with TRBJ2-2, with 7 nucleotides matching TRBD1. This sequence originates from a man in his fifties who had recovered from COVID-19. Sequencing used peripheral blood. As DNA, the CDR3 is TGTGCCAGCAGCTCCCGACAGGGAAGCACCGGGGAGCTGTTTTTT. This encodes CASSSRQGSTGELFF.